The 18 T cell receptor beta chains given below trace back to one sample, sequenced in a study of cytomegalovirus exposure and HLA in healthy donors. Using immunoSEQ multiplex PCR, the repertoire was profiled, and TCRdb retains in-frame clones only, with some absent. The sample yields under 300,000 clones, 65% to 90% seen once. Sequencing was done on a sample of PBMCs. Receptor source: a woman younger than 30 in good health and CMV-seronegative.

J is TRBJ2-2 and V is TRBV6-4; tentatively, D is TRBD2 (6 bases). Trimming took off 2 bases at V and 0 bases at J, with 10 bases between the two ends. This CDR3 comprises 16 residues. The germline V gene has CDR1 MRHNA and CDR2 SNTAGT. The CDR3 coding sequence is TGTGCCAGCAGTGACGGGGGGTCGGCGAACACCGGGGAGCTGTTTTTT. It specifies CASSDGGSANTGELFF.

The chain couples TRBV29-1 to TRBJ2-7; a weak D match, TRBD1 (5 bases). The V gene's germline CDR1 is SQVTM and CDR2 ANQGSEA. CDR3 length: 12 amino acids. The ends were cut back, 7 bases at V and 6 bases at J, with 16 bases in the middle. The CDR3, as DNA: TGCAGCGGGGGAAGGGGCCGAAGCGAGCAGTACTTC. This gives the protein CSGGRGRSEQYF.

DNA of the CDR3: TGTGCCAGCAGTTTAGGAGTTTATTACTATGGCTACACCTTC. Its translation: CASSLGVYYYGYTF. The chain has TRBV28 and TRBJ1-2; D unresolved. Germline V CDR1 and CDR2: MDHEN, SYDVKM. The CDR3 extends over 14 amino acids. Trimming stripped 2 bases from V and 3 bases from J, with 10 bases between.

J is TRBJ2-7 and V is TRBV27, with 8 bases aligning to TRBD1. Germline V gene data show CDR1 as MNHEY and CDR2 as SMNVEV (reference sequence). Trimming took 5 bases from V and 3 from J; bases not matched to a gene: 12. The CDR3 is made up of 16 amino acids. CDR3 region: CASSPPWTGNNYEQYF. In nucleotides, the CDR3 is TGTGCCAGCAGTCCCCCGTGGACAGGGAATAACTACGAGCAGTACTTC.

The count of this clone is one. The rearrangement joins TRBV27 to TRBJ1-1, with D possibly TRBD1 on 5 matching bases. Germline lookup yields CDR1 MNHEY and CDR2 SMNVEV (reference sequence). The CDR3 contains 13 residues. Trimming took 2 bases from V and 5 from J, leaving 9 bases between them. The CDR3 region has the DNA TGTGCCAGCAGTTTACTGGAGGGGACTGAAGCTTTCTTT. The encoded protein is CASSLLEGTEAFF.

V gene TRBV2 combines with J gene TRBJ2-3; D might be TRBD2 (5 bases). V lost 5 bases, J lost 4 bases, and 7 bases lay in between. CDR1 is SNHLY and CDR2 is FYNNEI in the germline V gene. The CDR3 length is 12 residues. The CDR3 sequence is CASSFSADTQYF. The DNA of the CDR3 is TGTGCCAGCAGTTTTAGCGCAGATACGCAGTATTTT.

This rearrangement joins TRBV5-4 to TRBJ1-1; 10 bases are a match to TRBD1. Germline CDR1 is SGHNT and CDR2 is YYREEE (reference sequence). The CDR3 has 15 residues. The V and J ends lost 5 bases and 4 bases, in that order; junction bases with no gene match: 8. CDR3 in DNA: TGTGCCAGCAGGTCCAACGGACAGGGGGTCACTGAAGCTTTCTTT. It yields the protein CASRSNGQGVTEAFF.

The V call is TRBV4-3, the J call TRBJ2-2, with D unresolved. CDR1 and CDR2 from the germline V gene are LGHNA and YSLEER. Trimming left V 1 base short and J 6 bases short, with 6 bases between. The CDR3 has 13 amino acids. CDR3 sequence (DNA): TGCGCCAGCAGCCAAGCCGTAGCCGGGGAGCTGTTTTTT. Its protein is CASSQAVAGELFF.

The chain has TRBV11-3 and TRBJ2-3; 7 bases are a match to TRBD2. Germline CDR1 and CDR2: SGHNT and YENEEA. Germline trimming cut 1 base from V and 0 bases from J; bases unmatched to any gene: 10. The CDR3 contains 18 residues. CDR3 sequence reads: CASSLAVWGLPSTDTQYF. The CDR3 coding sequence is TGTGCCAGCAGCTTAGCCGTTTGGGGACTACCGAGCACAGATACGCAGTATTTT.

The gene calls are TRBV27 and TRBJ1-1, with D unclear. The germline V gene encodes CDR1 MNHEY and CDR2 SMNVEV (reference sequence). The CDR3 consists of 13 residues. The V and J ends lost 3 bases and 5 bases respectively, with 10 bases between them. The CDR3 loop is CASSFSLWTEAFF. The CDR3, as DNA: TGTGCCAGCAGTTTTAGCTTGTGGACTGAAGCTTTCTTT.

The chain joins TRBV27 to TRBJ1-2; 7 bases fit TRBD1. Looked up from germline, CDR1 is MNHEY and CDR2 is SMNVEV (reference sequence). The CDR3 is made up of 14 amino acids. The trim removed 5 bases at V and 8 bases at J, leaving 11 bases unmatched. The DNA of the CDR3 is TGTGCCAGCAGTCCAGGGACAGTCCTGCGGGGCTACACCTTC. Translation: CASSPGTVLRGYTF.

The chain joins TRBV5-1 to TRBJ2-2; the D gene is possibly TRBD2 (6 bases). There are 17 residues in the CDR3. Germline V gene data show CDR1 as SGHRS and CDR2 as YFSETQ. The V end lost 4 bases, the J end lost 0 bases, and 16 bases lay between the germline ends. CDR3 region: CASSPTQGLANTGELFF. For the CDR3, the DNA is TGCGCCAGCAGCCCCACCCAGGGACTGGCGAACACCGGGGAGCTGTTTTTT.

CDR3 residues: CASSSTGNHYEQYF. The CDR3 region has the DNA TGCGCCAGCAGCTCTACCGGGAACCACTACGAGCAGTACTTC. The V call is TRBV5-1, the J call TRBJ2-7; D is perhaps TRBD2 (5 bases). V was clipped by 3 bases and J by 3 bases, with 13 bases between them. Germline-derived CDR1 and CDR2 are SGHRS and YFSETQ. The CDR3 extends over 14 amino acids.

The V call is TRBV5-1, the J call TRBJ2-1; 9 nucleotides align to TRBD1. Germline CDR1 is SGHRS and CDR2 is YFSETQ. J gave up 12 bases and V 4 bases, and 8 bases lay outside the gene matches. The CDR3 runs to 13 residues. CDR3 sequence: CASSGAQGQGQFF. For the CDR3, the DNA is TGCGCCAGCAGCGGGGCGCAGGGACAGGGGCAGTTCTTC.

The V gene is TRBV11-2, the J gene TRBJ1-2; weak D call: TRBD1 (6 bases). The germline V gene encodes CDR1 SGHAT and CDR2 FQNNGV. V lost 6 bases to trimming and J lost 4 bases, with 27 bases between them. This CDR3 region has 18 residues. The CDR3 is CASRSFGQSLRPFYGYTF. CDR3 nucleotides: TGTGCCAGCAGATCGTTCGGACAGAGCCTCCGGCCATTCTATGGCTACACCTTC.

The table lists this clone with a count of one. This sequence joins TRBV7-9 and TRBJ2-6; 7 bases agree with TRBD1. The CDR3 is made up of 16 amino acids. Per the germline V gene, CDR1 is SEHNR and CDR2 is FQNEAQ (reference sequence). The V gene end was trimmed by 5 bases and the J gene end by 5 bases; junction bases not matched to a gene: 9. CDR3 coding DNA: TGTGCCAGCAGCCCCCGACAGGGACGGAGGGCCAACGTCCTGACTTTC. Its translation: CASSPRQGRRANVLTF.

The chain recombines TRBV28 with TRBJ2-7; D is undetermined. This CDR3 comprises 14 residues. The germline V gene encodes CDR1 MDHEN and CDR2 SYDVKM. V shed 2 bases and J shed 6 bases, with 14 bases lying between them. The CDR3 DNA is TGTGCCAGCAGTTTAATACCTTCCCCCGGCGAGCAGTACTTC. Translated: CASSLIPSPGEQYF.

The CDR3 nucleotides are TGTGCCAGCAACGACGGGATATACGAGCAGTACTTC. It encodes CASNDGIYEQYF. The chain has TRBV6-5 and TRBJ2-7; D possibly corresponds to TRBD2 (5 bases). The CDR3 has 12 amino acids. CDR1 and CDR2 from the germline V gene are MNHEY and SVGAGI. V lost 7 bases and J lost 4, with 11 bases in between.